The source of this TCR beta chain is a study of breast tumors, draining lymph nodes, adjacent tissues. Regarding the study as a whole: Tumor and nontumor repertoires were significantly more similar in luminal-like than in basal-like breast cancer. Tumor TCR diversity was below lymph nodes but above nontumor tissue. Data only fit, rather than demonstrated, lymph node origin of most tumor T cells. Most tumor T cells seemingly derive from lymph node, then expand in tumor.

TCRdb ran MiXCR on the multiplex PCR reads and lists one entry per CDR3 protein. The table shows around 150,000 distinct CDR3 sequences, with about 30% occurring only once. As concerns this clonotype: Its antigen is unknown.

The CDR3 spans 13 residues. CDR1 SGHVS and CDR2 FQNEAQ come from the germline V gene. V shed 9 bases and J shed 6 bases, with 15 bases lying between them. Breast cancer patients provided tissue from their axillary draining lymph nodes. J is TRBJ1-5 and V is TRBV7-8; D unclear. The source of this sequence is a female donor with breast cancer. Some clones in this sample may be carry-over from other donors' samples. Input material: axillary lymph node tissue. The DNA of the CDR3 is TGTGCCAGTTCTACCGACCCCTTTCAGCCCCAGCATTTT. Translated: CASSTDPFQPQHF.